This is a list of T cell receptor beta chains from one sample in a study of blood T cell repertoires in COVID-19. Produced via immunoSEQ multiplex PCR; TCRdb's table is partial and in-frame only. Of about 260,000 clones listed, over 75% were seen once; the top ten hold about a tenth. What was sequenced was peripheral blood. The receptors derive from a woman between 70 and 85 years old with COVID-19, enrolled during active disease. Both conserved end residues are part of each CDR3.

CDR3 protein: CATRPGQGLATNEKLFF
V gene: TRBV2

CDR3 protein: CASSPFNGQDNQPQHF
V gene: TRBV18

CDR3 protein: CASSQERTGGRSDTQYF
V gene: TRBV4-2

CDR3 protein: CASSLGVATDTQYF
V gene: TRBV7-3

CDR3 protein: CARAGLGGSYEQYF
V gene: TRBV27

CDR3 protein: CASSPRFSYEQYF
V gene: TRBV4-2

CDR3 protein: CASSLVSGGGTGELFF
V gene: TRBV5-4

CDR3 protein: CASSSGGTEAFF
V gene: TRBV11-3

CDR3 protein: CATSRDRAAGKAFF
V gene: TRBV15

CDR3 protein: CSASATGYEQYF
V gene: TRBV20-1

CDR3 protein: CASSSGNQPQHF
V gene: TRBV27

CDR3 protein: CASSLDRGGEQFF
V gene: TRBV11-2

CDR3 protein: CATSDYFTSGETQYF
V gene: TRBV24-1